These T cell receptor beta chains were read from a single sample in a study of T cells after yellow fever vaccination. TCRdb redid the calling of the 5' RACE reads with MiXCR, one entry per CDR3 protein. This table holds 250,000 to 350,000 distinct CDR3 sequences, roughly 8.7% found once. The sample here was CD4+ T cells sorted from PBMCs, taken 5 days after the yellow fever booster vaccination. The origin of the receptors is a man in his late teens or twenties who received the YFV17D yellow fever vaccine. CDR3s include the opening cysteine and the closing phenylalanine or tryptophan. D genes are given only for firm matches. Rows may omit the clone size; those that give it use once, few, many or a size class.

CDR3nt	CDR3aa	v_gene	d_gene	abundance	j_gene
TGTGCCAGTAGTGCGATGACAGGCACCACAGATACGCAGTATTTT	CASSAMTGTTDTQYF	TRBV19	.	.	TRBJ2-3
TGTGCCAGCAGAGGGGCGAGCTACACTGAAGCTTTCTTT	CASRGASYTEAFF	TRBV6-5	.	.	TRBJ1-1
TGTGCCAGCAGCTTGTGGGGGCGACGCCCTAACTATGGCTACACCTTC	CASSLWGRRPNYGYTF	TRBV5-5	.	many	TRBJ1-2
TGTGCCAGCAGCCTACGGGCTGGTGAGACCCAGTACTTC	CASSLRAGETQYF	TRBV3-1	.	.	TRBJ2-5
TGTGCCAGCAGCCAAGAAGTTCTAGCGGGGCGCACAGATACGCAGTATTTT	CASSQEVLAGRTDTQYF	TRBV4-2	TRBD2	.	TRBJ2-3
TGCAGTGCTAGAGATTGGACAGCTAACTATGGCTACACCTTC	CSARDWTANYGYTF	TRBV20-1	.	.	TRBJ1-2
TGTGCCATCAGTGATGTGGCAGGGGGCACTGAAGCTTTCTTT	CAISDVAGGTEAFF	TRBV10-3	TRBD1	many	TRBJ1-1
TGTGCCAGTAGTATAGACATTCAGAGGACAGCAAGCACAGATACGCAGTATTTT	CASSIDIQRTASTDTQYF	TRBV19	.	.	TRBJ2-3
TGTGCCATCAGAAGCGGGAAGGGGACCAATGAGCAGTTCTTC	CAIRSGKGTNEQFF	TRBV10-3	TRBD2	.	TRBJ2-1
TGTGCCAGCTTTCATACAGGGTTCTCTGGGGCCAACGTCCTGACTTTC	CASFHTGFSGANVLTF	TRBV6-1	.	few	TRBJ2-6
TGCAGCGTTGTGGTAACTAGCGGGGGACCTTCGAACACCGGGGAGCTGTTTTTT	CSVVVTSGGPSNTGELFF	TRBV29-1	TRBD2	few	TRBJ2-2
TGCGCCAGCAGCCACAGCAAGGGTGACACCGGGGAGCTGTTTTTT	CASSHSKGDTGELFF	TRBV4-1	.	many	TRBJ2-2
TGTGCCAGCAGAAGACAGGGGACCCCTGGGGCCAACGTCCTGACTTTC	CASRRQGTPGANVLTF	TRBV12-3/TRBV12-4	TRBD1	.	TRBJ2-6
TGTGCCAGCAGCCAAAGGCTAGCGAACAGCACAGATACGCAGTATTTT	CASSQRLANSTDTQYF	TRBV4-2	.	.	TRBJ2-3
TGTGCCAGCAGTTACTCGGGGGGACCCTCTCCCTACGAGCAGTACTTC	CASSYSGGPSPYEQYF	TRBV6-6	.	.	TRBJ2-7
TGTGCCAGCTCACCAGGACAGGGGGACTCTGAAGCTTTCTTT	CASSPGQGDSEAFF	TRBV18	TRBD1	few	TRBJ1-1
TGCGCCAGCAGCCAAGCGCGGGGGGAATATACGCAGTATTTT	CASSQARGEYTQYF	TRBV4-3	TRBD2	.	TRBJ2-3
TGTGCCAGCAGCGCGGGAAGCCTCACCTCTGGAAACACCATATATTTT	CASSAGSLTSGNTIYF	TRBV7-3	.	few	TRBJ1-3
TGCGCCAGCAGCCCTATCCAGGGGCGGATCTATGGCTACACCTTC	CASSPIQGRIYGYTF	TRBV5-1	.	.	TRBJ1-2
TGCGCCAGCACACGGACAGGGGGGGGCCAATACGAGCAGTACTTC	CASTRTGGGQYEQYF	TRBV5-1	TRBD1	.	TRBJ2-7
TGCGCCAGCAGCACCGGCAGACTAGCGGGGGGGGTAAATGAGCAGTTCTTC	CASSTGRLAGGVNEQFF	TRBV5-1	TRBD2	many	TRBJ2-1
TGCAGTGCTGATGACATGGACCGCACAGATACGCAGTATTTT	CSADDMDRTDTQYF	TRBV20-1	.	few	TRBJ2-3
TGTGCCAGCAGCTTAGGGCGGGGGAGCACAGATACGCAGTATTTT	CASSLGRGSTDTQYF	TRBV7-3	TRBD2	few	TRBJ2-3
TGCAGTGCCCCACAGGCAATGAACACTGAAGCTTTCTTT	CSAPQAMNTEAFF	TRBV20-1	.	many	TRBJ1-1
TGTGCCAGCAGCCAAGGGGGACAGTCACTGGGTGGCTACACCTTC	CASSQGGQSLGGYTF	TRBV4-2	TRBD1	few	TRBJ1-2
TGTGCCACCAGCGGCAATAGCAATCAGCCCCAGCATTTT	CATSGNSNQPQHF	TRBV15	.	few	TRBJ1-5
TGTGCCAGCAGCTTCCTAGCGGGGGGGCGAGAGACCCAGTACTTC	CASSFLAGGRETQYF	TRBV7-2	TRBD2	.	TRBJ2-5
TGCAGCGTTTTGATCCCTGCGACCCATGAAGCTTTCTTT	CSVLIPATHEAFF	TRBV29-1	.	.	TRBJ1-1
TGCAGTGCTTCCGACAGGGGTTTTAACACCGGGGAGCTGTTTTTT	CSASDRGFNTGELFF	TRBV20-1	TRBD1	many	TRBJ2-2
TGTGCCAGCAGTGCGGACAGGGTAGGCCTTGGCTATGGCTACACCTTC	CASSADRVGLGYGYTF	TRBV6-1	TRBD1	few	TRBJ1-2
TGTGCCAGCAGTACCGGGACAGAGGGAAAGCTGTTTTTT	CASSTGTEGKLFF	TRBV12-3/TRBV12-4	TRBD1	few	TRBJ2-2
TGCGCCAGCAGCTCCCGGGGGTCTGTAAGCACAGATACGCAGTATTTT	CASSSRGSVSTDTQYF	TRBV4-3	.	many	TRBJ2-3
TGCGCCAGCAGCCCAGGGCTGTCTGGAAACACCATATATTTT	CASSPGLSGNTIYF	TRBV5-1	.	few	TRBJ1-3
TGTGCCAGCAGCCAAGGGGCGACTAGCGGGGGAGAGACCCAGTACTTC	CASSQGATSGGETQYF	TRBV14	TRBD2	.	TRBJ2-5
TGCAGCGTTGTGGACAGGCGCTCTCCTAACTATGGCTACACCTTC	CSVVDRRSPNYGYTF	TRBV29-1	TRBD1	few	TRBJ1-2
TGTGCTAGCGCTCCGGGACAGGGCTATTCACCCCTCCACTTT	CASAPGQGYSPLHF	TRBV12-5	TRBD1	few	TRBJ1-6
TGCGCCAGCAGCTTTGCGTTGGAAGATACGCAGTATTTT	CASSFALEDTQYF	TRBV5-1	.	few	TRBJ2-3
TGTGCCAGTAGAACCCCGATAGGGGTAACCACAGATACGCAGTATTTT	CASRTPIGVTTDTQYF	TRBV7-2	.	.	TRBJ2-3